This T cell receptor (beta chain) derives from a study of regulatory T cells in long-lasting Graves disease (dated by TCRdb to the early 2020s). About the full investigation: Patients with newly diagnosed Graves' disease had been on antithyroid drugs for under 3 months. Patients with persistent Graves' disease were compared with patients with newly diagnosed Graves' disease using TCR sequencing and RNA sequencing of peripheral blood. The study was registered as a clinical trial and conducted in China. A total of 33 samples underwent TCR sequencing, from about 13 patients with persistent Graves' disease and 20 or so patients with newly diagnosed Graves' disease.

The CDR3 measures 15 amino acids from cysteine to phenylalanine. The CDR3 DNA has 45 bases and is translated from base 1. The germline V gene yields KGHSH for CDR1 and LQKENI for CDR2. After removal of 4 bases from V and 7 bases from J, the junction retains 8 bases not matched to a gene. Read against the paper, the sample's time point label means: newly diagnosed GD, antithyroid drugs for less than 3 months. For both TCR sequencing and RNA sequencing, RNA was extracted from PBMCs in TRIzol. The diagnosis of Graves' disease was made according to American Thyroid Association guidelines. Recruitment of patients was carried out at an endocrinology department in Xi'an, China. Each patient gave about 8.1 milliliters of peripheral blood, collected in an EDTA anticoagulant tube. PBMCs were isolated by Ficoll Paque Plus density gradient separation without further T cell sorting. RNA quality was checked with an Agilent 2100 Bioanalyzer and agarose gel, and concentration with a NanoDrop 2000.

General study outcomes and caveats: Only peripheral blood was studied, because thyroid tissue, the primary lesion, was inaccessible. The authors noted that the small sample size was a limitation that may lower accuracy. Persistent patients shared more public clonotypes among themselves (around 3,000) than newly diagnosed patients did (roughly 920). Sequencing and analysis were restricted to the TCR beta chain. Compared with newly diagnosed patients, patients with persistent Graves' disease had lower TCR Shannon entropy and fewer highly expanded clones, which suggests clonal expansion. Persistent disease showed preferential use of TRBV28, TRBJ1-2 and TRBJ2-5, whereas newly diagnosed disease favored TRBV20-1 and TRBJ2-1.

Regarding this clonotype: The antigen it binds to is not known. No base quality information exists; no much larger clone differs at one position.

Libraries were built with multiplex PCR. The data were produced on an Illumina HiSeq 4000. CDR3 regions were amplified by Arm-PCR with iRepertoire HTBI primers to construct TCR beta libraries. Before sequencing, the PCR products underwent gel purification. In the paper's pipeline: Gene usage analysis of CDR3 amino acid clonotypes used the approximately 62 TRBV and about 15 TRBJ segments found across samples. COPE and FqMerger were used to merge the filtered high-quality paired reads into contigs. BLAST was used to align contigs to the IMGT TRBV, TRBD and TRBJ reference genes, and CDR3 was defined following IMGT. Any clonotype with a frequency above 0.1% was classified as a highly expanded clone. Shannon entropy was used to measure repertoire diversity, and the Gini coefficient was used to measure V-J evenness. A clonotype found in more than one individual was treated as public. In TCRdb, the public reads were trimmed at Q25 with fastp and aligned with MiXCR, with productive beta chains retained. A single entry per CDR3 protein holds the most common genes and DNA from its merged rows. The V and J calls, along with clone size, are taken from TCRdb and not from the paper's own processing. The sample table lists fewer than 350,000 distinct CDR3 sequences, approximately 20% of them with a count of one. The ten largest clones take up about 38% of the sample.

The rearranged chain carries TRBV18 and TRBJ2-1; 9 bases in the middle match TRBD1. Sequencing used peripheral blood mononuclear cells (PBMCs), obtained at new diagnosis, from a patient treated with antithyroid drugs. The TCR comes from a female donor with Graves disease. The CDR3 region: CASSRQPGTGNEQFF. The DNA reads TGTGCCAGCTCACGACAGCCCGGGACAGGGAATGAGCAGTTCTTC.